What follows are 30 T cell receptor beta chains derived from one specimen sequenced in a study of OX40 agonist ivuxolimab in advanced cancers. Assay: immunoSEQ multiplex PCR; the TCRdb copy retains only in-frame clones and omits some. Here the sample spans about 90,000 clones, approximately 91% being singletons. The starting material was CD4+ or CD8+ T cells sorted from blood, obtained in a trial of the OX40 agonist ivuxolimab. The receptors were gathered from an adult with an advanced solid tumor such as melanoma, head and neck, liver or kidney cancer.

The chain couples TRBV15 to TRBJ2-3, with TRBD2 identical over 7 bases. The junction had 16 bases not matched to a gene; V was cut back by 6 bases and J by 4 bases. The germline gives CDR1 LNHNV, CDR2 YYDKDF (reference sequence). The CDR3 is 17 amino acids. CDR3 in DNA: TGTGCCACCAGATCACATGGGGGGGACCTGCCCCCAGATACGCAGTATTTT. Protein sequence: CATRSHGGDLPPDTQYF.

The genes are TRBV5-1 and TRBJ2-5; TRBD1 aligns across 11 bases. V dropped 2 bases and J dropped 1; count of bases not matched to a gene: 1. The CDR3 has 15 residues. Germline lookup yields CDR1 SGHRS and CDR2 YFSETQ. The CDR3 sequence: CASSFGTGGQETQYF. CDR3 in DNA: TGCGCCAGCAGCTTCGGGACAGGGGGCCAAGAGACCCAGTACTTC.

The V and J genes are TRBV5-8 and TRBJ2-3, with TRBD1 matching 7 bases. In germline, CDR1 is SGHTS, CDR2 YDEGEE. CDR3 length: 15 amino acids. Germline trimming cut 7 bases from V and 2 bases from J; bases unmatched to any gene: 10. CDR3 DNA sequence: TGTGCCAGCGGGGACCGGGACAGCCTCACAGATACGCAGTATTTT. It codes for CASGDRDSLTDTQYF.

V usage is TRBV28 and J usage is TRBJ2-7, with D tentatively TRBD1 (5 bases). The CDR3 totals 12 residues. V lost 8 bases, J lost 6 bases, and 14 bases lay in between. CDR1 is MDHEN, CDR2 SYDVKM, per germline. The CDR3 region is CASSQGSVEQYF. In DNA form, the CDR3 reads TGTGCCAGCTCCCAGGGTTCGGTCGAGCAGTACTTC. Looking up the rest from reference TRBV28 and TRBJ2-7 gives the full variable domain: DVKVTQSSRYLVKRTGEKVFLECVQDMDHENMFWYRQDPGLGLRLIYFSYDVKMKEKGDIPEGYSVSREKKERFSLILESASTNQTSMYLCASSQGSVEQYFGPGTRLTVT.

The chain links TRBV19 to TRBJ1-5; D is possibly TRBD1 (6 bases). Trimming took 2 bases from V and 1 from J, leaving 9 bases between them. The CDR3 sequence is 15 residues long. The germline CDR1 and CDR2 sequences are LNHDA and SQIVND (reference sequence). The CDR3 sequence is CASSISTGSNQPQHF. The DNA for the CDR3 is TGTGCCAGTAGTATAAGCACAGGGAGCAATCAGCCCCAGCATTTT.

This clone was seen just once. The chain joins TRBV5-4 to TRBJ2-5, with TRBD2 as a possible D gene (6 bases). Deletions cut 0 bases from V and 3 bases from J, with 9 bases between. This CDR3 comprises 14 residues. Germline assignment: CDR1 SGHNT and CDR2 YYREEE (reference sequence). The CDR3 loop reads CASSLAGAEETQYF. As DNA, the CDR3 is TGTGCCAGCAGCTTGGCGGGAGCGGAAGAGACCCAGTACTTC.

The V and J genes are TRBV14 and TRBJ2-1, with 7 bases that match TRBD1. Germline CDR1 and CDR2: SGHDN and FVKESK. This CDR3 contains 14 residues. Trimming at V came to 0 bases and at J to 9 bases, leaving 5 bases not matched to a gene. As DNA, the CDR3 is TGTGCCAGCAGCCAAGATCGGGGACAGAGTGAGCAGTTCTTC. It codes for CASSQDRGQSEQFF.

The chain couples TRBV5-1 to TRBJ1-1; a weak D match, TRBD1 (6 bases). Germline CDR1 SGHRS, CDR2 YFSETQ. V gave up 0 bases and J gave up 5 bases, with 14 bases separating them. CDR3 length equals 15 residues. CDR3 coding DNA: TGCGCCAGCAGCTTGGGAAGACAGGATCTTACTGAAGCTTTCTTT. Protein product: CASSLGRQDLTEAFF.

The chain uses TRBV5-5 and TRBJ2-7, with 8 positions matching TRBD2. Germline V lookup: CDR1 SGHKS, CDR2 YYEKEE (reference sequence). The CDR3 has 15 residues. The V segment lost 0 bases and the J segment 4 bases; nucleotides outside the gene matches: 6. The CDR3 sequence is CASSLAGGPSYEQYF. The CDR3 region has the DNA TGTGCCAGCAGCTTGGCGGGAGGGCCCTCATACGAGCAGTACTTC.

The chain links TRBV28 to TRBJ1-3, with D hard to call. Trimming stripped 2 bases from V and 3 bases from J, with 2 bases between. The germline CDR1 and CDR2 sequences are MDHEN and SYDVKM. This CDR3 is 12 amino acids long. In nucleotides, the CDR3 is TGTGCCAGCAGTTTACGTGGAAACACCATATATTTT. Translating it yields CASSLRGNTIYF.

This chain connects TRBV10-1 to TRBJ2-1, with D maybe TRBD1 (5 bases). This CDR3 contains 15 residues. V was cut by 7 bases and J by 5 bases, with 18 bases left in between. The germline CDR1 and CDR2 sequences are WNHNN and SYGVQD (reference sequence). The CDR3 sequence: CASITGSGAHNEQFF. The CDR3 nucleotides read TGCGCCAGCATCACAGGCTCCGGAGCACACAATGAGCAGTTCTTC.

The V gene is TRBV7-2, the J gene TRBJ2-3; TRBD1 aligns across 7 bases. V lost 5 bases, J lost 1 base, and 6 bases stayed unmatched. There are 15 residues in the CDR3. Germline assignment: CDR1 SGHTA and CDR2 FQGNSA. CDR3 amino acids: CASSVTGLGTDTQYF. The CDR3 bases are TGTGCCAGCAGCGTGACAGGGTTAGGCACAGATACGCAGTATTTT.

This clone was seen just once. This chain uses TRBV7-2 with TRBJ1-5, with D unclear. The ends were cut back, 4 bases at V and 8 bases at J, with 12 bases in the middle. CDR1 and CDR2 from the germline V gene are SGHTA and FQGNSA. The CDR3 runs 13 residues. In DNA form, the CDR3 reads TGTGCCAGCAGCTCAACCGTTAGGGAGCCCCAGCATTTT. It yields the protein CASSSTVREPQHF.

The rearrangement uses TRBV7-2 and TRBJ1-3, with 10 bases aligning to TRBD1. V trimming: 5 bases; J trimming: 2 bases; junction bases outside the gene matches: 6. This CDR3 spans 16 amino acids. Germline-derived CDR1 and CDR2 are SGHTA and FQGNSA. The CDR3 spells CASSPRQGAAGNTIYF. In DNA, the CDR3 is TGTGCCAGCAGCCCACGACAGGGGGCGGCTGGAAACACCATATATTTT.

This clone appeared a single time. CDR3 sequence reads: CASSAGTANTEAFF. In nucleotides, the CDR3 is TGTGCCAGCAGCGCGGGGACAGCGAACACTGAAGCTTTCTTT. V gene TRBV7-2 combines with J gene TRBJ1-1; TRBD1 aligns across 7 bases. After removal of 5 bases from V and 1 base from J, the junction contained 4 bases not matched to a gene. Germline V gene sequence: CDR1 SGHTA, CDR2 FQGNSA. The CDR3 runs 14 residues.

This chain connects TRBV7-9 to TRBJ2-4; TRBD1 agrees at 7 bases. Germline CDR1 is SEHNR and CDR2 is FQNEAQ (reference sequence). The V and J ends lost 3 bases and 3 bases, in that order; junction bases with no gene match: 2. This CDR3 spans 14 amino acids. CDR3 residues: CASSFSGGKNIQYF. The CDR3 DNA reads TGTGCCAGCAGCTTCTCAGGGGGCAAAAACATTCAGTACTTC.

This clone was recorded a few times. This chain connects TRBV18 to TRBJ2-7; 9 bases fit TRBD1. Germline CDR1 reads KGHSH; CDR2 reads LQKENI. Trimming removed 0 bases from V and 6 bases from J; junction bases left unmatched: 15. CDR3 length: 18 residues. The CDR3 protein is CASSPPPSFGDRVLEQYF. DNA for the CDR3: TGTGCCAGCTCACCACCGCCCTCATTTGGGGACAGGGTGCTCGAGCAGTACTTC.

The V call is TRBV9, the J call TRBJ2-5; TRBD2 might be the D (6 bases). Germline CDR1 and CDR2: SGDLS and YYNGEE. The CDR3 spans 15 residues. V was pared by 2 bases and J by 2 bases, with 13 bases between. CDR3 protein: CASSVTPRGQETQYF. The CDR3 DNA follows: TGTGCCAGCAGCGTTACCCCTCGGGGGCAAGAGACCCAGTACTTC.

The rearrangement joins TRBV7-9 to TRBJ2-3, with D maybe TRBD2 (5 bases). Germline CDR1 is SEHNR and CDR2 is FQNEAQ (reference sequence). Trimming took off 5 bases at V and 4 bases at J, with 13 bases between the two ends. The CDR3 consists of 14 residues. The CDR3 loop reads CASSGSVGADTQYF. DNA for the CDR3: TGTGCCAGCAGCGGCTCCGTCGGGGCAGATACGCAGTATTTT.

The rearrangement links TRBV5-4 to TRBJ2-1; perhaps TRBD1 as D (5 bases). The V end was cut by 7 bases, the J end by 5 bases, with 19 bases between. The CDR3 sequence is 15 residues long. CDR1 and CDR2 (germline): SGHNT, YYREEE (reference sequence). This chain's CDR3 is CASFLRTQLNNEQFF. The CDR3 nucleotides are TGTGCCAGCTTTCTTCGGACACAGCTCAACAATGAGCAGTTCTTC.

The chain uses TRBV6-5 and TRBJ1-2; 8 positions match TRBD1. In germline, CDR1 is MNHEY, CDR2 SVGAGI. This CDR3 has 15 residues. V gave up 0 bases and J gave up 2 bases; unmatched junction bases: 2. In DNA, the CDR3 is TGTGCCAGCAGTTACTCGGGACAGGAGAACTATGGCTACACCTTC. Translating it yields CASSYSGQENYGYTF.

V gene TRBV19 combines with J gene TRBJ1-1; TRBD1 aligns across 7 bases. V was pared by 10 bases and J by 5 bases, with 10 bases of the junction left unmatched. CDR1 and CDR2 (germline): LNHDA, SQIVND (reference sequence). The CDR3 is made up of 13 amino acids. The CDR3 protein is CATRDRVGTEAFF. In nucleotides, the CDR3 is TGTGCCACCCGAGACAGGGTAGGGACTGAAGCTTTCTTT.

DNA for the CDR3: TGTGCCAGCAGCCTCGGGACACCTAATCAGCCCCAGCATTTT. Translated: CASSLGTPNQPQHF. The chain links TRBV5-6 to TRBJ1-5; possible D gene TRBD1, 6 bases. V lost 4 bases, J lost 4 bases, and 12 bases lay in between. CDR3 length: 14 amino acids. The germline CDR1 and CDR2 sequences are SGHDT and YYEEEE.

The chain uses TRBV18 and TRBJ2-7; a weak D match, TRBD2 (6 bases). The germline gives CDR1 KGHSH, CDR2 LQKENI. V was pared by 3 bases and J by 3 bases, with 12 bases between. The CDR3 runs to 14 residues. CDR3 region: CASSPGGSIYEQYF. For the CDR3, the DNA is TGTGCCAGCTCACCGGGAGGATCGATCTACGAGCAGTACTTC.

This clone was seen only a few times. The chain recombines TRBV14 with TRBJ1-2; D gene ambiguous. This CDR3 contains 15 residues. The germline gives CDR1 SGHDN, CDR2 FVKESK. The V end lost 0 bases, the J end lost 7 bases, and 15 bases lay between the germline ends. For the CDR3, the DNA is TGTGCCAGCAGCCAAGATAGGGCCAGGCGGTCTGGCTACACCTTC. Protein product: CASSQDRARRSGYTF.

The chain employs TRBV7-8 and TRBJ2-2; D gene uncertain. The length of the CDR3 is 14 residues. Trimming stripped 3 bases from V and 4 bases from J, with 9 bases between. CDR1 and CDR2 (germline): SGHVS, FQNEAQ. The CDR3 DNA reads as TGTGCCAGCAGCTTGGTCAGGACCACCGGGGAGCTGTTTTTT. Its translation is CASSLVRTTGELFF.

The gene calls are TRBV5-6 and TRBJ1-5; D possibly corresponds to TRBD1 (5 bases). V was shortened by 4 bases and J by 3 bases, with 17 bases between the two germline ends. There are 16 residues in the CDR3. Looked up from germline, CDR1 is SGHDT and CDR2 is YYEEEE. The CDR3 nucleotides are TGTGCCAGCAGCATATTCAGGGAGGTGAACAATCAGCCCCAGCATTTT. The encoded protein is CASSIFREVNNQPQHF.

A single count supports this clone. This chain connects TRBV6-5 to TRBJ2-2; 7 bases map to TRBD1. This CDR3 is 14 amino acids long. Looked up from germline, CDR1 is MNHEY and CDR2 is SVGAGI. The V segment lost 5 bases and the J segment 5 bases; nucleotides outside the gene matches: 5. The CDR3 sequence: CASSRQGLTGELFF. CDR3 sequence (DNA): TGTGCCAGCAGTCGACAGGGTTTAACCGGGGAGCTGTTTTTT.

DNA of the CDR3: TGCAGCGTTGAAAACAGATACAATGAGCAGTTCTTC. As protein: CSVENRYNEQFF. The V and J genes are TRBV29-1 and TRBJ2-1; D call uncertain. V lost 2 bases to trimming and J lost 4 bases, with 6 bases between them. CDR3 size: 12 residues. Germline assignment: CDR1 SQVTM and CDR2 ANQGSEA.

The chain links TRBV11-2 to TRBJ2-7; no reliable D call. V was clipped by 2 bases and J by 6 bases, with 14 bases between them. The CDR3 has 14 residues. Germline assignment: CDR1 SGHAT and CDR2 FQNNGV. The CDR3 reads CASSLNTIVGEQYF. CDR3 nucleotide sequence: TGTGCCAGCAGCTTAAATACGATTGTTGGCGAGCAGTACTTC.